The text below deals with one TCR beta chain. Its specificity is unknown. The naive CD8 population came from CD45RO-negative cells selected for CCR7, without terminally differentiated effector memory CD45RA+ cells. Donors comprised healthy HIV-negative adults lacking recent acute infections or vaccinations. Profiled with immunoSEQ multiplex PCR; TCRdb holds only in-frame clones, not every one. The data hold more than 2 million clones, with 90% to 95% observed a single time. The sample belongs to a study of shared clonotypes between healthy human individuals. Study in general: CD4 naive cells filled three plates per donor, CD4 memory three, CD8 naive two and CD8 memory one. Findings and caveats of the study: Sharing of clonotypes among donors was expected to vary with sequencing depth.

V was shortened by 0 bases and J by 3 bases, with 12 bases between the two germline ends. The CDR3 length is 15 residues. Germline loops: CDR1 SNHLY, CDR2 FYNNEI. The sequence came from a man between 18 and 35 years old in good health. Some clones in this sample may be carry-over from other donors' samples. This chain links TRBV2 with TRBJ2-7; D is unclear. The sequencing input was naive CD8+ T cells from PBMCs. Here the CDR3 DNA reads TGTGCCAGCAGTGAAGCATTGGGCAGGAGCTACGAGCAGTACTTC. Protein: CASSEALGRSYEQYF.